This entry concerns a single TCR beta chain. The entry originates in a study of T cells expressing NK-cell markers. Using the 5' RACE reads, TCRdb records one entry per CDR3 protein without DNA. The specimen's table records a few hundred thousand distinct CDR3 sequences. This receptor was obtained from a man aged 18-75 years in good health. Sequencing used blood T cells: a sorted CD56 or NKG2C T cell subset, CD4+ or CD8+ T cells, or bulk PBMC T cells (not recorded which).

The CDR3 sequence is CASSLQGVIEKNIQYF. V is TRBV5-1 and J is TRBJ2-4. Germline lookup yields CDR1 SGHRS and CDR2 YFSETQ. The CDR3 extends over 16 amino acids.